This T cell receptor (beta chain) was documented in a study of PD-1 blockade in classical Hodgkin lymphoma. TCRdb's table, derived via immunoSEQ multiplex PCR, lists solely in-frame clones and lacks some. The data contain about 3,300 clones, 84% of them singletons. Time point denoted: newly diagnosed, previously untreated cHL patient sample. Purification of CD4+ T cells from thawed PBMCs was achieved by magnetic negative selection. Findings and caveats of the study: Possibly reflecting disease activity or prior therapy, repertoire differences have causes that remain undefined. Newly diagnosed patients were reported to start with lower TCR diversity than healthy donors.

Remarks on this clone: Its antigen is unknown.

Germline CDR1 SGHRS, CDR2 YFSETQ. The CDR3 is made up of 15 amino acids. V shed 2 bases, J shed 2 bases, and the junction held 5 bases outside the gene matches. The sample comprised CD4+ T cells from blood. The rearrangement links TRBV5-1 to TRBJ2-5; 8 bases map to TRBD2. The source is a human donor with classical Hodgkin lymphoma. CDR3 sequence reads: CASSLLADPQETQYF. CDR3 sequence (DNA): TGCGCCAGCAGCTTACTAGCGGACCCACAAGAGACCCAGTACTTC.